This T cell receptor (beta chain) comes out of a study of OX40 agonist ivuxolimab in advanced cancers. Turning to the study itself: The study enrolled dose-escalation patients with hepatocellular carcinoma, melanoma, renal cell or head and neck cancer. A partial response was reached by three patients: one with hepatocellular carcinoma and two with cutaneous melanoma.

TCRdb's copy holds only in-frame clones and misses some; the assay was immunoSEQ multiplex PCR. The repertoire holds around 87,000 clones, 85% to 95% seen once, with roughly 2.6% in the top ten. Trimming took 0 bases from V and 1 from J, leaving 6 bases between them. The germline gives CDR1 MGHDK, CDR2 SYGVNS. The CDR3 totals 14 residues. General study findings and limits: Average numbers of expanded clones were greater in CD8+ T cells than in CD4+.

With respect to this clone: No antigen is known for it.

The rearrangement links TRBV25-1 to TRBJ1-1; a weak D match, TRBD1 (5 bases). Material: CD4+ or CD8+ T cells sorted from blood, obtained in a trial of the OX40 agonist ivuxolimab. The source is an adult with an advanced solid tumor such as melanoma, head and neck, liver or kidney cancer. The CDR3 bases are TGTGCCAGCAGTGAATACGGACAGAACACTGAAGCTTTCTTT. Protein: CASSEYGQNTEAFF.